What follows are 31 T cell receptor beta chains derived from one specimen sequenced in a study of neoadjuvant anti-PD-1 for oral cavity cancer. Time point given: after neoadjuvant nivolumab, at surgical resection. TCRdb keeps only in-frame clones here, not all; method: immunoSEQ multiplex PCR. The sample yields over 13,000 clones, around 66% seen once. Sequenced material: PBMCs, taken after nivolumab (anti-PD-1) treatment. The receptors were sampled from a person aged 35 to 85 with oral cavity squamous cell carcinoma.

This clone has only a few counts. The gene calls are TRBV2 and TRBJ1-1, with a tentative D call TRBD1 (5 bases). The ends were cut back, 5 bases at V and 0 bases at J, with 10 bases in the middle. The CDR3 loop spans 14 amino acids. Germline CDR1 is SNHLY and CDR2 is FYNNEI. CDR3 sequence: CASSFQGVNTEAFF. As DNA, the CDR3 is TGTGCCAGCAGTTTCCAGGGCGTGAACACTGAAGCTTTCTTT.

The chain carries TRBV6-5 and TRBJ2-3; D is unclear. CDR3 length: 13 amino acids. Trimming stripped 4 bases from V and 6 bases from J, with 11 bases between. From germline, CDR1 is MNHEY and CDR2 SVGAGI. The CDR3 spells CASSSPRWDTQYF. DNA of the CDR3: TGTGCCAGCAGTTCCCCAAGGTGGGATACGCAGTATTTT.

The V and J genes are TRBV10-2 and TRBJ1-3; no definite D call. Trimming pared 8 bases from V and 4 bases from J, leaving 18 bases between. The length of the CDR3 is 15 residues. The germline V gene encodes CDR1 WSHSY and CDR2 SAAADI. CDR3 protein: CASSGEGGPGNTIYF. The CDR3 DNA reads TGCGCCAGCTCGGGTGAGGGAGGGCCCGGAAACACCATATATTTT.

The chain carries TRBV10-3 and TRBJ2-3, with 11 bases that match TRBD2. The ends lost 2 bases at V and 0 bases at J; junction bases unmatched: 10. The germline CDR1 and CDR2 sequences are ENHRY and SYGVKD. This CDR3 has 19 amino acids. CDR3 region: CAISEGSGRAGGSTDTQYF. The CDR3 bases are TGTGCCATCAGTGAGGGTAGCGGGAGGGCCGGGGGGAGCACAGATACGCAGTATTTT.

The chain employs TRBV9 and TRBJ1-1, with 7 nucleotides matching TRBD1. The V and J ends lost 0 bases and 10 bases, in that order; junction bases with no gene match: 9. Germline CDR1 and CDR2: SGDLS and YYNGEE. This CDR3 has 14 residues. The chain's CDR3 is CASSVEAGGGSAFF. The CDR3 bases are TGTGCCAGCAGCGTAGAGGCAGGGGGTGGTTCAGCTTTCTTT.

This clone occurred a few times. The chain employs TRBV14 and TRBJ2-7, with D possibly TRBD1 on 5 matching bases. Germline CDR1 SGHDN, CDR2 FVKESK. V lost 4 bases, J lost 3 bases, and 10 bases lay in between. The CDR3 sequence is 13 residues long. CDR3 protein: CASSLSRVYEQYF. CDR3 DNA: TGTGCCAGCAGCCTGAGCAGGGTCTACGAGCAGTACTTC. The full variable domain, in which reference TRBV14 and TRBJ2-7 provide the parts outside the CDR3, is EAGVTQFPSHSVIEKGQTVTLRCDPISGHDNLYWYRRVMGKEIKFLLHFVKESKQDESGMPNNRFLAERTGGTYSTLKVQPAELEDSGVYFCASSLSRVYEQYFGPGTRLTVT.

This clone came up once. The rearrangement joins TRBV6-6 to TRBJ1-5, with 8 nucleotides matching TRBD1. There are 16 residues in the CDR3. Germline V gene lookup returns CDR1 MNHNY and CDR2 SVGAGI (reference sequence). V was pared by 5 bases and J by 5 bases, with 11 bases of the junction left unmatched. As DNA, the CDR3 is TGTGCCAGCAGTGCGCCCCCGACAGGGGCTGATCAGCCCCAGCATTTT. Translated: CASSAPPTGADQPQHF.

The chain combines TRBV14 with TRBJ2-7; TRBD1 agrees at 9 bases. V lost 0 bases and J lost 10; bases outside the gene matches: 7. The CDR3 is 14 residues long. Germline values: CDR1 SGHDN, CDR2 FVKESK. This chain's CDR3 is CASSQEGTGRKQYF. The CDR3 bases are TGTGCCAGCAGCCAAGAAGGGACAGGGCGAAAACAGTACTTC.

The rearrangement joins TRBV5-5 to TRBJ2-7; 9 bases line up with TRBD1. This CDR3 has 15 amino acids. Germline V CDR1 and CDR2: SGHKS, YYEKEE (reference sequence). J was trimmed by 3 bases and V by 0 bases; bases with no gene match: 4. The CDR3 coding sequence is TGTGCCAGCAGCTTGGACAGGGGGCTAAGCTACGAGCAGTACTTC. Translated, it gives CASSLDRGLSYEQYF.

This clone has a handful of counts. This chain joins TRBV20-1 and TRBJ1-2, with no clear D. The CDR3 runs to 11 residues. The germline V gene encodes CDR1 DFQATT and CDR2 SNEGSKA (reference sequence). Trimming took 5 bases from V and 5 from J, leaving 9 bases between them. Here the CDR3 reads CSADGLYGYTF. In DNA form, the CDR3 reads TGCAGTGCTGATGGGTTGTATGGCTACACCTTC.

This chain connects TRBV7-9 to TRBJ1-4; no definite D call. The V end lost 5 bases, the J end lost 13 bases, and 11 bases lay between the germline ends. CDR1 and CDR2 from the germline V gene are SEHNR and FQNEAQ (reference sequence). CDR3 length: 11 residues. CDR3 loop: CASSGEARLFF. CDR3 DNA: TGTGCCAGCAGCGGGGAAGCGAGACTGTTTTTT.

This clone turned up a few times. The CDR3 DNA is TGTGCCAGCAGTTTATGGGGACAGGGGGGGGAAAAACTGTTTTTT. It is translated as CASSLWGQGGEKLFF. The chain carries TRBV28 and TRBJ1-4, with TRBD1 matching over 11 bases. The CDR3 totals 15 residues. V was clipped by 0 bases and J by 8 bases; unmatched bases: 2. Germline V gene lookup returns CDR1 MDHEN and CDR2 SYDVKM.

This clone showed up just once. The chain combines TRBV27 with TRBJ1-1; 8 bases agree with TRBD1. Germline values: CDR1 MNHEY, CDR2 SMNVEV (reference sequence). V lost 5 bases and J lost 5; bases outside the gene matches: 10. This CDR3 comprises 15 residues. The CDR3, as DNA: TGTGCCAGCAGTGGGAGTCCAGGGGGCCGGACTGAAGCTTTCTTT. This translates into CASSGSPGGRTEAFF.

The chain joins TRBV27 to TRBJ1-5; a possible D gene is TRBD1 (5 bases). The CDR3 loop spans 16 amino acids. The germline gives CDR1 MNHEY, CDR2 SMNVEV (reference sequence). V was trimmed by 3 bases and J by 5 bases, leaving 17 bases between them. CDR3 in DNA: TGTGCCAGCAGTTTCCGGGACCCAGACCCATATCAGCCCCAGCATTTT. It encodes CASSFRDPDPYQPQHF.

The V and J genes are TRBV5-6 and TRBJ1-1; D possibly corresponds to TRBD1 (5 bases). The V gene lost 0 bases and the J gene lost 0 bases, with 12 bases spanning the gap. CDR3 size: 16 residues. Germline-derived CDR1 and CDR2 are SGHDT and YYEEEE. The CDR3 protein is CASSLGGTGVNTEAFF. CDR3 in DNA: TGTGCCAGCAGCTTGGGGGGCACAGGAGTGAACACTGAAGCTTTCTTT.

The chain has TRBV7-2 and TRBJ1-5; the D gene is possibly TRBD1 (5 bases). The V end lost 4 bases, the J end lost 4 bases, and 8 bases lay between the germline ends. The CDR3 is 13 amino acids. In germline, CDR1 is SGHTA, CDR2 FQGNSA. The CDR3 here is CASSSAGNQPQHF. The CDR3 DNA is TGTGCCAGCAGCTCCGCAGGGAATCAGCCCCAGCATTTT.

CDR3: CASISDPGNTIYF. CDR3 coding DNA: TGTGCCAGCATTTCCGACCCTGGAAACACCATATATTTT. This chain joins TRBV27 and TRBJ1-3; D unclear. V lost 7 bases to trimming and J lost 2 bases, with 9 bases between them. The V gene's germline CDR1 is MNHEY and CDR2 SMNVEV (reference sequence). This CDR3 contains 13 residues.

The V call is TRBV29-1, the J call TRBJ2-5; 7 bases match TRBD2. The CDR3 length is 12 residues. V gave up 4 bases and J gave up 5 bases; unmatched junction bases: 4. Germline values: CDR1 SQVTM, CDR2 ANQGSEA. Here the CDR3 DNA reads TGCAGCGTTGGGGAGGGGAGGGAGACCCAGTACTTC. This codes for CSVGEGRETQYF.

Here the CDR3 reads CASSQAGTGATNEKLFF. In nucleotides, the CDR3 is TGCGCCAGCAGCCAGGCCGGGACAGGGGCAACTAATGAAAAACTGTTTTTT. J is TRBJ1-4 and V is TRBV4-1, with 10 positions matching TRBD1. Trimming at V came to 3 bases and at J to 0 bases, leaving 4 bases not matched to a gene. Per the germline V gene, CDR1 is MGHRA and CDR2 is YSYEKL. The CDR3 loop spans 17 amino acids.

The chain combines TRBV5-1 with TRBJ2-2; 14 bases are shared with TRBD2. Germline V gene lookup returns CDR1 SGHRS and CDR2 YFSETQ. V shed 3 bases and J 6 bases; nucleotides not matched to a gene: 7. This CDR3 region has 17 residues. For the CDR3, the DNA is TGCGCCAGCAGCTCCGGGACTAGCGGGAGTGTCTCCGGGGAGCTGTTTTTT. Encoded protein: CASSSGTSGSVSGELFF.

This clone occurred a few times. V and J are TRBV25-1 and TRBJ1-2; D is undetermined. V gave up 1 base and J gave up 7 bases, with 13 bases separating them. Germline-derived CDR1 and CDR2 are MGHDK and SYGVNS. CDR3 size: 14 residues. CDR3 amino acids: CASSESGWKSGYTF. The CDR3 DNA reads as TGTGCCAGCAGTGAATCAGGTTGGAAATCTGGCTACACCTTC.

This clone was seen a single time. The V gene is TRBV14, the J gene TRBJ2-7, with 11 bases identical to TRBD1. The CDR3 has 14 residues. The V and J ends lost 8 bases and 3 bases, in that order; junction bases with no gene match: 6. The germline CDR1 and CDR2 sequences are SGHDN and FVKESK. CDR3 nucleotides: TGTGCCAGCCTCTCCGGGACAGGGGGCTACGAGCAGTACTTC. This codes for CASLSGTGGYEQYF.

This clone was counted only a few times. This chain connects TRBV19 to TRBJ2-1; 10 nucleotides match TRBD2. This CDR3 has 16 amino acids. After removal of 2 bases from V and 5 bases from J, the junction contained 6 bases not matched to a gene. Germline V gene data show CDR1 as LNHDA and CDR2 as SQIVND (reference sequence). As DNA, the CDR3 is TGTGCCAGTAGTATAATGGTAGCGGGAGGAAACAATGAGCAGTTCTTC. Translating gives CASSIMVAGGNNEQFF.

As DNA, the CDR3 is TGTGCCTGGAGTGGGGAGGGAGGATATCGGGAGACCCAGTACTTC. Translated, it gives CAWSGEGGYRETQYF. The chain joins TRBV30 to TRBJ2-5, with TRBD2 identical over 7 bases. Trimming at V came to 1 base and at J to 5 bases, leaving 10 bases not matched to a gene. The CDR3 runs to 15 residues. Germline V gene lookup returns CDR1 GTSNPN and CDR2 SVGIG (reference sequence).

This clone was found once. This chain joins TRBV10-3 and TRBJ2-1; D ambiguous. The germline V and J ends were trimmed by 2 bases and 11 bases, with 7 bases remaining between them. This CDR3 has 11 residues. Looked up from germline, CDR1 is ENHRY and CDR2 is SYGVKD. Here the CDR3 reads CAISEGPKQFF. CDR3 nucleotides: TGTGCCATCAGTGAGGGGCCTAAGCAGTTCTTC.

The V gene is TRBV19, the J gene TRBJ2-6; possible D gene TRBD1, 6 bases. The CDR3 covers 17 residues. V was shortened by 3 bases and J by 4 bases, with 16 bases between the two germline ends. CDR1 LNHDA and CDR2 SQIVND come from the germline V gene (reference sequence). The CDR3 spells CASSIPRGGSGANVLTF. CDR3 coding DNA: TGTGCCAGTAGTATCCCCAGGGGTGGAAGCGGGGCCAACGTCCTGACTTTC.

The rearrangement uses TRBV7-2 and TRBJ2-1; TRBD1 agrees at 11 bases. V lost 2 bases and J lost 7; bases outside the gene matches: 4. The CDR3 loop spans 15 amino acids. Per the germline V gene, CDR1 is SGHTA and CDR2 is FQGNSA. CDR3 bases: TGTGCCAGCAGCTTAATGGGACAGGGGGGGAATGAGCAGTTCTTC. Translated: CASSLMGQGGNEQFF.

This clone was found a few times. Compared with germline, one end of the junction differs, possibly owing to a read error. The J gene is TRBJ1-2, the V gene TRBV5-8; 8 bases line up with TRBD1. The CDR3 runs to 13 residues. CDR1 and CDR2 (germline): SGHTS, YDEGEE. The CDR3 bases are TGTGCCAGCAGCTTGGCGGGGACAGGACCTCTAGGATTC. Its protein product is CASSLAGTGPLGF.

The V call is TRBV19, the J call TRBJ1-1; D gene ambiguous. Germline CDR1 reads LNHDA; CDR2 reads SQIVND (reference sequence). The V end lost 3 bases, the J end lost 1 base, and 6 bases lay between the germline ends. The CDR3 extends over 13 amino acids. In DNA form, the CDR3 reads TGTGCCAGTAGTATCATAGGGAACACTGAAGCTTTCTTT. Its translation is CASSIIGNTEAFF. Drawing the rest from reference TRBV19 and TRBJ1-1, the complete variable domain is DGGITQSPKYLFRKEGQNVTLSCEQNLNHDAMYWYRQDPGQGLRLIYYSQIVNDFQKGDIAEGYSVSREKKESFPLTVTSAQKNPTAFYLCASSIIGNTEAFFGQGTRLTVV.

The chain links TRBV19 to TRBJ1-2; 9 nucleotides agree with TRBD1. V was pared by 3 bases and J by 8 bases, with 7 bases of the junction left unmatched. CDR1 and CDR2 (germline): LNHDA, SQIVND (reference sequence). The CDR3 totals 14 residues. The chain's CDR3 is CASSMDRGPGGYTF. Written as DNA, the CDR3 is TGTGCCAGTAGTATGGACAGGGGTCCCGGCGGCTACACCTTC.

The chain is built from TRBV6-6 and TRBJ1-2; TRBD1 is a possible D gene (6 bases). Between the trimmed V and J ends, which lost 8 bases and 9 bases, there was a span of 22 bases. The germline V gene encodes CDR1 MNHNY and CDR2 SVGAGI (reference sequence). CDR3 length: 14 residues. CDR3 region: CASRLLGAGESYTF. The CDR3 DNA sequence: TGTGCCAGCCGCCTATTGGGGGCGGGCGAGAGCTACACCTTC.